The clone carrying this T cell receptor (beta chain) was seen ten or more times. The J segment lost 6 bases and the V segment lost 6 bases, leaving 4 bases of the junction unmatched. The germline V gene has CDR1 MNHNS and CDR2 SASEGT. The CDR3 loop spans 13 amino acids. This sample is drawn from a study of patients and donors after allogeneic stem cell transplantation. Using its own MiXCR run on the RT-PCR reads, TCRdb lists one record per CDR3 protein. The sample holds about 25,000 distinct CDR3 sequences, about 8% seen once. Sample: blood, either unsorted or a sorted T cell fraction (not recorded which). The origin of this receptor is a human donor who was either an allogeneic HSCT recipient or a stem cell or donor lymphocyte infusion donor (not recorded which). It is not recorded whose cells these are; they may come from a transplant donor. J is TRBJ1-2 and V is TRBV6-1; 10 positions match TRBD1. The chain's CDR3 is CASRTDRGHGYTF. The CDR3 DNA reads TGTGCCAGCAGGACTGACAGGGGGCATGGCTACACCTTC.